This entry lists 21 T cell receptor beta chains sequenced from one sample in a study of shared clonotypes between healthy human individuals. The assay was immunoSEQ multiplex PCR, and TCRdb's table has in-frame clones only and misses some. The data show 2 million to 2.5 million clones, nearly 97% seen once. Sequenced material: naive CD4+ T cells sorted from blood. Documented subset: CD45RA+ positively selected. The source is a man between 18 and 35 years old in good health.

The chain combines TRBV6-1 with TRBJ2-7; 10 positions agree with TRBD1. After removal of 6 bases from V and 7 bases from J, the junction contained 6 bases not matched to a gene. Germline assignment: CDR1 MNHNS and CDR2 SASEGT. The CDR3 extends over 13 amino acids. CDR3 coding DNA: TGTGCCAGCAGGGAGACAGGGGGCGTTGAGCAGTACTTC. The encoded protein is CASRETGGVEQYF.

The chain links TRBV7-2 to TRBJ2-3; 7 bases align to TRBD2. CDR1 and CDR2 (germline): SGHTA, FQGNSA. J was trimmed by 2 bases and V by 5 bases; bases with no gene match: 10. This CDR3 comprises 16 residues. The CDR3 coding sequence is TGTGCCAGCAGCCTCTTCCGGGGGAGGGCCACAGATACGCAGTATTTT. Its protein is CASSLFRGRATDTQYF.

On this clone itself: This sample also contains other DNA sequences that code for the same CDR3. This CDR3 is CASSLGQASNQPQHF. In nucleotides, the CDR3 is TGCGCCAGCAGCTTGGGACAGGCCAGCAATCAGCCCCAGCATTTT. The gene calls are TRBV5-1 and TRBJ1-5; D perhaps matches TRBD1 (6 bases). The CDR3 is 15 residues long. Trimming removed 0 bases from V and 1 base from J, with 8 bases in between. CDR1 SGHRS and CDR2 YFSETQ come from the germline V gene.

The count of this clone is one. V is TRBV29-1 and J is TRBJ2-2; 9 bases map to TRBD1. The V and J ends lost 5 bases and 4 bases, in that order; junction bases with no gene match: 5. In germline, CDR1 is SQVTM, CDR2 ANQGSEA. This CDR3 has 14 residues. The CDR3 here is CSVTRTGATGELFF. DNA of the CDR3: TGCAGCGTTACCCGGACAGGGGCCACCGGGGAGCTGTTTTTT.

The rearrangement joins TRBV5-1 to TRBJ1-4; TRBD1 matches at 9 bases. The CDR3 has 15 residues. Germline V gene sequence: CDR1 SGHRS, CDR2 YFSETQ. V shed 0 bases, J shed 8 bases, and the junction held 5 bases outside the gene matches. The CDR3 sequence: CASSLGGTGREKLFF. The CDR3 DNA sequence: TGCGCCAGCAGCTTGGGTGGGACAGGGCGCGAAAAACTGTTTTTT.

The rearrangement joins TRBV2 to TRBJ1-6, with 7 positions matching TRBD1. The CDR3 has 15 residues. Germline-derived CDR1 and CDR2 are SNHLY and FYNNEI. Germline trimming cut 5 bases from V and 10 bases from J; bases unmatched to any gene: 11. This CDR3 is CASSPNRGGASPLHF. CDR3 DNA sequence: TGTGCCAGCAGTCCCAACAGGGGAGGGGCGTCACCCCTCCACTTT.

The chain joins TRBV10-3 to TRBJ2-7; TRBD2 agrees at 14 bases. V dropped 6 bases and J dropped 4; count of bases not matched to a gene: 11. Germline V gene data show CDR1 as ENHRY and CDR2 as SYGVKD. There are 17 residues in the CDR3. CDR3 sequence reads: CAISPQGTSGSGYEQYF. In nucleotides, the CDR3 is TGTGCCATCAGCCCACAGGGGACTAGCGGGAGTGGGTACGAGCAGTACTTC.

The chain has TRBV7-2 and TRBJ2-7; 8 nucleotides agree with TRBD1. CDR3 length: 14 residues. V was pared by 4 bases and J by 3 bases, with 5 bases of the junction left unmatched. CDR1 and CDR2 from the germline V gene are SGHTA and FQGNSA. CDR3 bases: TGTGCCAGCAGCTCGCGGACAGGGTACTACGAGCAGTACTTC. Protein product: CASSSRTGYYEQYF.

To note about this clone: Additional DNA sequences in this sample encode the identical CDR3. The V call is TRBV18, the J call TRBJ2-7; unclear D gene. The length of the CDR3 is 14 residues. Trimming cost V 2 bases and J 1 base, with 9 bases left between them. Germline CDR1 KGHSH, CDR2 LQKENI. In DNA, the CDR3 is TGTGCCAGCTCACCAGGGCAGCAGTCCTACGAGCAGTACTTC. The encoded protein is CASSPGQQSYEQYF.

V gene TRBV7-9 combines with J gene TRBJ2-3; D remains ambiguous. The germline V gene has CDR1 SEHNR and CDR2 FQNEAQ (reference sequence). V was cut by 1 base and J by 1 base, with 9 bases left in between. The CDR3 spans 15 residues. CDR3 residues: CASSLENGGTDTQYF. Here the CDR3 DNA reads TGTGCCAGCAGCTTAGAGAACGGAGGCACAGATACGCAGTATTTT.

The chain recombines TRBV5-6 with TRBJ2-7, with D perhaps given as TRBD1 or TRBD2 (6 bases each). This CDR3 comprises 15 residues. The V gene's germline CDR1 is SGHDT and CDR2 YYEEEE. V was clipped by 0 bases and J by 3 bases, with 13 bases between them. CDR3 nucleotides: TGTGCCAGCAGCTTGGCGGGGGCAAAAGACTACGAGCAGTACTTC. This translates into CASSLAGAKDYEQYF.

The gene calls are TRBV4-1 and TRBJ2-7, with D possibly TRBD2 on 7 matching bases. The germline V gene encodes CDR1 MGHRA and CDR2 YSYEKL. This CDR3 comprises 15 residues. The V end lost 10 bases, the J end lost 3 bases, and 22 bases lay between the germline ends. CDR3 residues: CATSEDGGLSYEQYF. CDR3 coding DNA: TGCGCCACCTCAGAAGACGGGGGGCTAAGCTACGAGCAGTACTTC.

This clone was found once. The rearrangement links TRBV19 to TRBJ2-1; no definite D call. Trimming cost V 0 bases and J 8 bases, with 8 bases left between them. Per the germline V gene, CDR1 is LNHDA and CDR2 is SQIVND (reference sequence). The CDR3 runs 13 residues. This CDR3 reads CASSIDWVYEQFF. As DNA, the CDR3 is TGTGCCAGTAGTATAGATTGGGTGTATGAGCAGTTCTTC.

This clone was counted a single time. The chain recombines TRBV25-1 with TRBJ2-1; TRBD2 aligns across 16 bases. J gave up 7 bases and V 2 bases, and 5 bases lay outside the gene matches. Germline assignment: CDR1 MGHDK and CDR2 SYGVNS. This CDR3 is 17 amino acids long. The CDR3 reads CASSERGTSGRGNEQFF. The CDR3 DNA follows: TGTGCCAGCAGTGAACGAGGGACTAGCGGGAGGGGGAATGAGCAGTTCTTC.

The rearrangement uses TRBV5-1 and TRBJ2-7; D gene ambiguous. V was clipped by 0 bases and J by 3 bases, with 10 bases between them. Per germline, CDR1 SGHRS and CDR2 YFSETQ. This CDR3 spans 14 amino acids. CDR3 sequence: CASSLADGIYEQYF. The CDR3 nucleotides are TGCGCCAGCAGCTTGGCAGACGGTATCTACGAGCAGTACTTC.

This clone was picked up one time. V gene TRBV18 combines with J gene TRBJ1-5; D gene unclear. The CDR3 extends over 12 amino acids. With 8 bases removed from V and 5 bases from J, the gap between germline ends came to 10 bases. Germline V gene lookup returns CDR1 KGHSH and CDR2 LQKENI. The CDR3 reads CASAGGDQPQHF. The DNA of the CDR3 is TGTGCCAGCGCGGGCGGGGATCAGCCCCAGCATTTT.

The chain couples TRBV9 to TRBJ2-5; either TRBD1 or TRBD2 may supply D (6 bases each). Germline loops: CDR1 SGDLS, CDR2 YYNGEE. Trimming removed 4 bases from V and 4 bases from J, with 17 bases in between. CDR3 length: 15 residues. For the CDR3, the DNA is TGTGCCAGCAGCCCTGACTCGGGGGCGTCAGAGACCCAGTACTTC. Translated: CASSPDSGASETQYF.

The chain couples TRBV5-1 to TRBJ1-2; 9 nucleotides agree with TRBD1. V lost 1 base, J lost 4 bases, and 2 bases stayed unmatched. The CDR3 consists of 14 residues. Germline CDR1 and CDR2: SGHRS and YFSETQ. CDR3 nucleotide sequence: TGCGCCAGCAGCTTGTGGGACAGGGCCTATGGCTACACCTTC. Translating it yields CASSLWDRAYGYTF.

This chain connects TRBV30 to TRBJ2-7; possibly TRBD1 for D (7 bases). The CDR3 totals 15 residues. Germline CDR1 is GTSNPN and CDR2 is SVGIG (reference sequence). V was cut by 1 base and J by 6 bases, with 19 bases left in between. In nucleotides, the CDR3 is TGTGCCTGGAGTGGTCGGGGGACAGTGGCGTCCGAGCAGTACTTC. Translating it yields CAWSGRGTVASEQYF.

The chain joins TRBV11-3 to TRBJ2-6; D not certain. The CDR3 has 15 residues. Germline CDR1 reads SGHNT; CDR2 reads YENEEA. V was cut by 4 bases and J by 2 bases, with 9 bases left in between. This chain's CDR3 is CASSSSGPGANVLTF. In DNA form, the CDR3 reads TGTGCCAGCAGCTCTTCCGGCCCTGGGGCCAACGTCCTGACTTTC.

This clone is a singleton in its sample. The rearrangement links TRBV2 to TRBJ2-5; TRBD1 aligns across 7 bases. CDR3 length: 13 residues. Germline CDR1 reads SNHLY; CDR2 reads FYNNEI. Trimming cost V 8 bases and J 3 bases; bases outside gene matches: 6. The CDR3 nucleotides read TGTGCCAGCGGCAGGGACAGAAAAGAGACCCAGTACTTC. It specifies CASGRDRKETQYF.